Below, 9 T cell receptor beta chains from the same sample are listed, as sequenced in a study of human T cells and chemical hapten exposure. TCRdb redid the calling of the RACE reads with MiXCR, one entry per CDR3 protein. Here the sample spans some 360,000 distinct CDR3 sequences, around 5.5% being singletons. Time point reported: pre-sensitization, week 0. Treatment meaning: therapeutic diphenylcyclopropenone sensitization with weekly scalp DPC. The specimen was whole blood, collected in connection with sensitization to the hapten diphenylcyclopropenone (DPC). The receptors were gathered from a woman in her forties or fifties with alopecia areata. Some clones in this sample may be carry-over from other donors' samples.

Ten or more counts support this clonotype. This sequence joins TRBV6-5 and TRBJ1-2; no definite D call. The CDR3 is 15 residues long. Per the germline V gene, CDR1 is MNHEY and CDR2 is SVGAGI. Trimming took 0 bases from V and 4 from J, leaving 12 bases between them. The CDR3 loop reads CASSYSVPARYGYTF. The CDR3 DNA sequence: TGTGCCAGCAGTTACTCGGTACCAGCCCGCTATGGCTACACCTTC.

This clonotype occurred many times. The V gene is TRBV9, the J gene TRBJ2-1; 8 positions agree with TRBD1. Trimming removed 4 bases from V and 8 bases from J; junction bases left unmatched: 17. Per germline, CDR1 SGDLS and CDR2 YYNGEE. The CDR3 consists of 17 residues. The CDR3 loop is CASSPVLSDRVGDEQFF. The DNA of the CDR3 is TGTGCCAGCAGCCCCGTTCTATCGGACAGGGTCGGCGATGAGCAGTTCTTC.

The chain has TRBV12-3 or TRBV12-4 and TRBJ2-3; the D is unclear. Deletions cut 3 bases from V and 0 bases from J, with 7 bases between. The CDR3 loop spans 14 amino acids. The CDR3 nucleotides are TGTGCCAGCAGTTTTAAGCCTAGCACAGATACGCAGTATTTT. This translates into CASSFKPSTDTQYF.

The J gene is TRBJ2-7, the V gene TRBV5-1; D possibly corresponds to TRBD1 (6 bases). Germline CDR1 and CDR2: SGHRS and YFSETQ. This CDR3 is 13 amino acids long. Trimming shortened V by 4 bases and J by 5 bases, and 13 bases separated the two germline ends. CDR3 nucleotide sequence: TGCGCCAGCAGCCCGCAGGGGACCCACGAGCAGTACTTC. Translation: CASSPQGTHEQYF. The full variable domain, its missing parts supplied by reference TRBV5-1 and TRBJ2-7, is KAGVTQTPRYLIKTRGQQVTLSCSPISGHRSVSWYQQTPGQGLQFLFEYFSETQRNKGNFPGRFSGRQFSNSRSEMNVSTLELGDSALYLCASSPQGTHEQYFGPGTRLTVT.

This clonotype occurred many times. The chain couples TRBV29-1 to TRBJ2-1; D is undetermined. Germline CDR1 SQVTM, CDR2 ANQGSEA. The CDR3 sequence is 14 residues long. V lost 5 bases and J 4 bases, leaving 15 bases between the germline ends. The CDR3: CSVRSDREYNEQFF. The CDR3 nucleotides read TGCAGCGTTCGATCCGACCGAGAGTACAATGAGCAGTTCTTC.

Concerning this clonotype: An end of the junction does not agree with germline; a read error may underlie this. The chain is built from TRBV7-2 and TRBJ1-1, with TRBD1 matching over 8 bases. CDR3 length: 14 amino acids. The germline V gene has CDR1 SGHTA and CDR2 FQGNSA. CDR3 region: CASSLRQGNTEASF. The CDR3 DNA follows: TGTGCCAGCAGCTTAAGACAGGGGAACACTGAAGCTTCCTTT.

This clonotype was seen a few times. The genes are TRBV12-3 or TRBV12-4 and TRBJ2-2, with TRBD1 matching 8 bases. The junction had 4 bases not matched to a gene; V was cut back by 1 base and J by 9 bases. The CDR3 runs 14 residues. In DNA form, the CDR3 reads TGTGCCAGCAGTTTAGGGACAGGGACCCGGGAGCTGTTTTTT. It codes for CASSLGTGTRELFF.

This clonotype showed up many times. The chain links TRBV29-1 to TRBJ2-4, with 7 bases aligning to TRBD2. This CDR3 contains 15 residues. The V segment lost 5 bases and the J segment 0 bases; nucleotides outside the gene matches: 7. Germline assignment: CDR1 SQVTM and CDR2 ANQGSEA. In nucleotides, the CDR3 is TGCAGCGTTCTTCCGTTAGCGGGAGCCAAAAACATTCAGTACTTC. Its protein product is CSVLPLAGAKNIQYF.

V usage is TRBV7-2 and J usage is TRBJ1-1; possible D gene TRBD1, 6 bases. The CDR3 has 12 residues. Germline CDR1 is SGHTA and CDR2 is FQGNSA. With 1 base removed from V and 12 bases from J, the gap between germline ends came to 12 bases. The CDR3 here is CASSLVGARTFF. The CDR3 DNA is TGTGCCAGCAGCTTAGTGGGGGCGAGAACTTTCTTT. Supplemented by reference TRBV7-2 and TRBJ1-1, the full variable domain reads GAGVSQSPSNKVTEKGKDVELRCDPISGHTALYWYRQSLGQGLEFLIYFQGNSAPDKSGLPSDRFSAERTGGSVSTLTIQRTQQEDSAVYLCASSLVGARTFFGQGTRLTVV.